The 10 T cell receptor beta chains reported below all come from one sample, sequenced in a study of blood T cells in healthy people across ages. The second PCR ran about 6 to 11 cycles with a sample-barcoded 5' primer and J-beta primers. TCRdb processed the 5' RACE reads anew with MiXCR; each CDR3 protein has one entry. The sample carries around 800,000 distinct CDR3 sequences, about 59% recorded once. The sample taken for sequencing was blood. These receptors originate from a man younger than 40 in good health.

This clonotype appeared a few times. The J gene is TRBJ2-7, the V gene TRBV15; perhaps TRBD2 as D (6 bases). V gave up 0 bases and J gave up 6 bases, with 12 bases separating them. The germline V gene encodes CDR1 LNHNV and CDR2 YYDKDF (reference sequence). The CDR3 extends over 14 amino acids. The CDR3 bases are TGTGCCACCAGCAGAGAGGGAGGACACTTCGAGCAGTACTTC. It specifies CATSREGGHFEQYF.

This clonotype was counted between two and nine times. The chain uses TRBV6-5 and TRBJ1-2; D not resolved. The CDR3 contains 14 residues. Germline CDR1 is MNHEY and CDR2 is SVGAGI. Trimming cost V 3 bases and J 4 bases, with 12 bases left between them. The CDR3 sequence: CASSYSVSGYGYTF. Written as DNA, the CDR3 is TGTGCCAGCAGTTATTCAGTCAGCGGCTATGGCTACACCTTC.

The V and J genes are TRBV7-9 and TRBJ2-3, with TRBD2 identical over 8 bases. Germline assignment: CDR1 SEHNR and CDR2 FQNEAQ (reference sequence). V lost 3 bases and J lost 0; bases outside the gene matches: 5. The CDR3 is 16 residues long. The CDR3 DNA is TGTGCCAGCAGCTTCGGGGGGGCTCTCAGCACAGATACGCAGTATTTT. Translating it yields CASSFGGALSTDTQYF.

The chain joins TRBV13 to TRBJ2-7; possible D gene TRBD1, 6 bases. V lost 3 bases and J lost 6, with 21 bases in between. The V gene's germline CDR1 is PRHDT and CDR2 FYEKMQ (reference sequence). The CDR3 extends over 16 amino acids. CDR3 loop: CASSLDSPSGVREQYF. The CDR3 nucleotides are TGTGCCAGCAGCTTGGACAGCCCTTCAGGGGTCCGCGAGCAGTACTTC. Full variable domain (outside the CDR3, taken from reference TRBV13 and TRBJ2-7): AAGVIQSPRHLIKEKRETATLKCYPIPRHDTVYWYQQGPGQDPQFLISFYEKMQSDKGSIPDRFSAQQFSDYHSELNMSSLELGDSALYFCASSLDSPSGVREQYFGPGTRLTVT.

The sample holds a few counts of this clonotype. The chain recombines TRBV7-2 with TRBJ2-3, with 8 bases identical to TRBD2. This CDR3 contains 17 residues. Trimming at V came to 2 bases and at J to 6 bases, leaving 13 bases not matched to a gene. Looked up from germline, CDR1 is SGHTA and CDR2 is FQGNSA. Written as DNA, the CDR3 is TGTGCCAGCAGCTTACTTACAAAACGGGGGGGCGGGGATACGCAGTATTTT. Amino acids: CASSLLTKRGGGDTQYF.

The chain links TRBV7-2 to TRBJ1-2; maybe TRBD1 (6 bases). Looked up from germline, CDR1 is SGHTA and CDR2 is FQGNSA. V dropped 1 base and J dropped 8 bases, with 20 bases sitting between them. The CDR3 runs to 16 residues. The CDR3: CASSLVGGGSPPGYTF. Written as DNA, the CDR3 is TGTGCCAGCAGCTTAGTGGGGGGCGGCTCCCCTCCAGGCTACACCTTC.

This rearrangement joins TRBV3-1 to TRBJ2-1, with D hard to call. V was clipped by 5 bases and J by 8 bases, with 7 bases between them. This CDR3 spans 11 amino acids. Germline V gives CDR1 LGHDT, CDR2 YNNKEL (reference sequence). CDR3 in amino acids: CASSGVHEQFF. CDR3 coding DNA: TGTGCCAGCAGCGGTGTCCATGAGCAGTTCTTC.

The chain carries TRBV29-1 and TRBJ2-4, with a possible D match to TRBD1 (6 bases). CDR3 length equals 13 residues. Germline V gene sequence: CDR1 SQVTM, CDR2 ANQGSEA. With 4 bases removed from V and 7 bases from J, the gap between germline ends came to 14 bases. DNA for the CDR3: TGCAGCGTTGTGGGGGCCACAGAGAACATTCAGTACTTC. It translates to CSVVGATENIQYF.

The chain recombines TRBV10-2 with TRBJ2-1; maybe TRBD1 (6 bases). CDR3 length: 12 residues. V gave up 6 bases and J gave up 9 bases, with 12 bases separating them. Germline assignment: CDR1 WSHSY and CDR2 SAAADI. DNA for the CDR3: TGCGCCAGCAGGCAGGGGACGGGTGAGCAGTTCTTC. Protein sequence: CASRQGTGEQFF.

The genes are TRBV6-5 and TRBJ2-5; D is perhaps TRBD1 (6 bases). The germline V and J ends were trimmed by 5 bases and 5 bases, with 15 bases remaining between them. CDR3 length: 14 amino acids. The germline CDR1 and CDR2 sequences are MNHEY and SVGAGI. Here the CDR3 DNA reads TGTGCCAGCAGTAAACAGGGCTCTTCGGAGACCCAGTACTTC. Translating gives CASSKQGSSETQYF.